Presented here are 13 T cell receptor beta chains from one specimen sequenced in a study of cytomegalovirus exposure and HLA in healthy donors. PCR used 60 Vbeta primers and 13 Jbeta primers. The protocol was immunoSEQ multiplex PCR, while the TCRdb copy is restricted to in-frame clones and leaves out a portion. This sample has around 100,000 clones, with 74% found just once. Input material: PBMCs. The receptors derive from a man in his fifties in good health and CMV-seropositive.

The V gene is TRBV2, the J gene TRBJ1-1; D not certain. CDR3 length equals 16 residues. The germline CDR1 and CDR2 sequences are SNHLY and FYNNEI. Between the trimmed V and J ends, which lost 0 bases and 1 base, there was a span of 12 bases. The CDR3 nucleotides read TGTGCCAGCAGTGAAGCGATGGCGGGGAGGAACACTGAAGCTTTCTTT. It is translated as CASSEAMAGRNTEAFF. The whole variable domain, filled in from reference TRBV2 and TRBJ1-1, reads EPEVTQTPSHQVTQMGQEVILRCVPISNHLYFYWYRQILGQKVEFLVSFYNNEISEKSEIFDDQFSVERPDGSNFTLKIRSTKLEDSAMYFCASSEAMAGRNTEAFFGQGTRLTVV.

This clone has a handful of counts. The J gene is TRBJ2-5, the V gene TRBV19, with TRBD1 as a possible D gene (7 bases). In germline, CDR1 is LNHDA, CDR2 SQIVND (reference sequence). The CDR3 extends over 16 amino acids. Trimming shortened V by 5 bases and J by 0 bases, and 16 bases separated the two germline ends. CDR3 loop: CASSGGTAEYQETQYF. CDR3 DNA sequence: TGTGCCAGTAGTGGCGGGACAGCGGAGTACCAAGAGACCCAGTACTTC.

This clone was seen a few times. The genes are TRBV2 and TRBJ2-7; D gene unclear. The CDR3 is 15 amino acids. Germline assignment: CDR1 SNHLY and CDR2 FYNNEI. V lost 4 bases and J lost 0, with 13 bases in between. CDR3 in DNA: TGTGCCAGCAGTGGTGAGACAAATAACTCCTACGAGCAGTACTTC. Encoded protein: CASSGETNNSYEQYF.

The chain uses TRBV7-7 and TRBJ2-1; 7 bases map to TRBD2. Germline trimming cut 0 bases from V and 7 bases from J; bases unmatched to any gene: 3. Per the germline V gene, CDR1 is SSHAT and CDR2 is FNYEAQ (reference sequence). CDR3 length: 14 amino acids. The CDR3 bases are TGTGCCAGCAGCTTAGCGGGGGGGAGTAATGAGCAGTTCTTC. Its translation: CASSLAGGSNEQFF.

The chain couples TRBV2 to TRBJ2-5; 8 bases align to TRBD2. The end of the DNA fits TRBJ2-7 better, so the J call may be wrong. Germline V CDR1 and CDR2: SNHLY, FYNNEI. The CDR3 runs to 15 residues. The CDR3 protein is CASSEAASGSNEQYF. The CDR3 DNA is TGTGCCAGCAGTGAAGCGGCTAGCGGGTCGAACGAGCAGTACTTC.

This chain connects TRBV18 to TRBJ2-7; 7 bases are shared with TRBD1. Trimming took 1 base from V and 6 from J; bases not matched to a gene: 12. The CDR3 is 16 amino acids. CDR1 KGHSH and CDR2 LQKENI come from the germline V gene. CDR3 nucleotides: TGTGCCAGCTCACCACGGGACGGGACAGAGTTGCGCGAGCAGTACTTC. Amino acids: CASSPRDGTELREQYF.

The chain couples TRBV29-1 to TRBJ1-1, with a tentative D call TRBD1 (5 bases). The CDR3 has 14 amino acids. V lost 7 bases, J lost 7 bases, and 22 bases lay in between. Germline V lookup: CDR1 SQVTM, CDR2 ANQGSEA. The CDR3, as DNA: TGCAGCGCTGATTCCGGGAGCCAGGGTGGTGAAGCTTTCTTT. Protein product: CSADSGSQGGEAFF. Together with reference TRBV29-1 and TRBJ1-1, the CDR3 gives the full variable domain: SAVISQKPSRDICQRGTSLTIQCQVDSQVTMMFWYRQQPGQSLTLIATANQGSEATYESGFVIDKFPISRPNLTFSTLTVSNMSPEDSSIYLCSADSGSQGGEAFFGQGTRLTVV.

This clone was seen a few times. The V call is TRBV7-8, the J call TRBJ1-1; 8 bases match TRBD1. Germline V CDR1 and CDR2: SGHVS, FQNEAQ. Trimming cost V 1 base and J 4 bases; bases outside gene matches: 14. The length of the CDR3 is 18 residues. This CDR3 is CASSLDGGRGPLGTEAFF. The CDR3 DNA reads as TGTGCCAGCAGCTTAGATGGAGGCAGGGGGCCGCTGGGCACTGAAGCTTTCTTT.

The chain couples TRBV7-2 to TRBJ1-5; D not resolved. Deletions cut 3 bases from V and 3 bases from J, with 6 bases between. The CDR3 contains 13 residues. CDR1 and CDR2 (germline): SGHTA, FQGNSA. This CDR3 reads CASSLGPNQPQHF. In DNA, the CDR3 is TGTGCCAGCAGCTTGGGCCCCAATCAGCCCCAGCATTTT.

This clone was detected only a few times. Other DNA sequences of this sample code for an identical CDR3. The V gene is TRBV5-4, the J gene TRBJ2-5; 7 nucleotides align to TRBD1. Per the germline V gene, CDR1 is SGHNT and CDR2 is YYREEE (reference sequence). The CDR3 has 14 amino acids. Trimming cost V 0 bases and J 4 bases; bases outside gene matches: 3. For the CDR3, the DNA is TGTGCCAGCAGCTTGGACAGGGGTATAGAGACCCAGTACTTC. Encoded protein: CASSLDRGIETQYF.

The V gene is TRBV6-1, the J gene TRBJ1-5; D call uncertain. Germline V lookup: CDR1 MNHNS, CDR2 SASEGT. The V end lost 4 bases, the J end lost 2 bases, and 6 bases lay between the germline ends. The CDR3 loop spans 13 amino acids. CDR3 nucleotides: TGTGCCAGCAGTGTAGGAGGCAATCAGCCCCAGCATTTT. Protein sequence: CASSVGGNQPQHF.

The chain combines TRBV5-1 with TRBJ2-2; D may be TRBD1 (6 bases). This CDR3 is 15 amino acids long. Germline V gene sequence: CDR1 SGHRS, CDR2 YFSETQ. Trimming stripped 1 base from V and 5 bases from J, with 12 bases between. This CDR3 reads CASSLTTGRTGELFF. CDR3 sequence (DNA): TGCGCCAGCAGCTTGACTACAGGGCGGACCGGGGAGCTGTTTTTT.

DNA for the CDR3: TGTGCCAGCAGCCCGCAACTCTACGAGCAGTACTTC. This translates into CASSPQLYEQYF. V usage is TRBV7-8 and J usage is TRBJ2-7; D is unclear. Trimming cost V 5 bases and J 3 bases, with 8 bases left between them. Germline V lookup: CDR1 SGHVS, CDR2 FQNEAQ. This CDR3 comprises 12 residues. The whole variable domain, remainder taken from reference TRBV7-8 and TRBJ2-7, is GAGVSQSPRYKVAKRGQDVALRCDPISGHVSLFWYQQALGQGPEFLTYFQNEAQLDKSGLPSDRFFAERPEGSVSTLKIQRTQQEDSAVYLCASSPQLYEQYFGPGTRLTVT.